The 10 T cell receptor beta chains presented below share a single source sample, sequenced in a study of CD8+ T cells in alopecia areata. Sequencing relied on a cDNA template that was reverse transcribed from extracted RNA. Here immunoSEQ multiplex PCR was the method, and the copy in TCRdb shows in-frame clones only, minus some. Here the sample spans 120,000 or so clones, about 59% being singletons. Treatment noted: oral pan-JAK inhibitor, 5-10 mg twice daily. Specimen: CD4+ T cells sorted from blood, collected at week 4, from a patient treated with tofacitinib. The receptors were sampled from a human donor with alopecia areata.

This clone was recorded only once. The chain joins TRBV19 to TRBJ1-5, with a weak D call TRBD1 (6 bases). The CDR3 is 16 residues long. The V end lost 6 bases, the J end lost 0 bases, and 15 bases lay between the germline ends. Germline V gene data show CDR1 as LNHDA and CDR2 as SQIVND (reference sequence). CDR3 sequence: CASSTAGAYSNQPQHF. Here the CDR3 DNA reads TGTGCCAGTAGCACGGCGGGGGCATATAGCAATCAGCCCCAGCATTTT.

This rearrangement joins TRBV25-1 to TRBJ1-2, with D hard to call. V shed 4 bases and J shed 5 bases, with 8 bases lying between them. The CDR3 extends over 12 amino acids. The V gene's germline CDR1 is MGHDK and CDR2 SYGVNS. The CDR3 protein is CASSGEGYGYTF. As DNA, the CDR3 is TGTGCCAGCAGTGGAGAGGGTTATGGCTACACCTTC.

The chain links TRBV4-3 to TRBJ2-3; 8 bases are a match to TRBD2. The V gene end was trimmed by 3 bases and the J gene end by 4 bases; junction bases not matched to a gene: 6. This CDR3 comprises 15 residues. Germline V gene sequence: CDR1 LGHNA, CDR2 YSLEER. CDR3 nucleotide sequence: TGCGCCAGCAGCCAGGACAGCGGGGGATCAGATACGCAGTATTTT. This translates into CASSQDSGGSDTQYF.

Written as DNA, the CDR3 is TGTGCCTGGAGCCGGGGGACAGAGAACACTGAAGCTTTCTTT. Translating gives CAWSRGTENTEAFF. The rearrangement links TRBV30 to TRBJ1-1; 7 nucleotides agree with TRBD1. J lost 1 base, V lost 3 bases, and 5 bases had no gene match. This CDR3 region has 14 residues. In germline, CDR1 is GTSNPN, CDR2 SVGIG (reference sequence).

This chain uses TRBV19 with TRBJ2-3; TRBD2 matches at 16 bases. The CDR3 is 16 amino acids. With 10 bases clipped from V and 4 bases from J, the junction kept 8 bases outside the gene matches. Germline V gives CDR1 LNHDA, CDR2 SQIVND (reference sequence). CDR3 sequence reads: CATGTSGGASPDTQYF. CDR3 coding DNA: TGTGCCACCGGGACTAGCGGGGGGGCCTCCCCAGATACGCAGTATTTT.

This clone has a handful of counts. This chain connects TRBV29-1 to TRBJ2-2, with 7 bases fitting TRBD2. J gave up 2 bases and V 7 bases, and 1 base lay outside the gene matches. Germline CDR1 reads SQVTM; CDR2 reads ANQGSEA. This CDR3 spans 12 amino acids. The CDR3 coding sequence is TGCAGCGCGGGACTAAACACCGGGGAGCTGTTTTTT. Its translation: CSAGLNTGELFF.

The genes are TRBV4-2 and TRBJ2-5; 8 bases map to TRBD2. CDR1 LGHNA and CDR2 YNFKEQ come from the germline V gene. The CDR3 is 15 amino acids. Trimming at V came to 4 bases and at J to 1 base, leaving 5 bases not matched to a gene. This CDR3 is CASSPRTSSQETQYF. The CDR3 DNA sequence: TGTGCCAGCAGCCCTCGGACTAGCAGCCAAGAGACCCAGTACTTC.

CDR3 coding DNA: TGTGCCTGGGGGAGGAATATCGAGCAGTACTTC. Translating gives CAWGRNIEQYF. This rearrangement joins TRBV30 to TRBJ2-7; perhaps TRBD2 as D (6 bases). The CDR3 length is 11 residues. V shed 5 bases and J shed 6 bases, with 11 bases lying between them. CDR1 is GTSNPN and CDR2 is SVGIG in the germline V gene (reference sequence).

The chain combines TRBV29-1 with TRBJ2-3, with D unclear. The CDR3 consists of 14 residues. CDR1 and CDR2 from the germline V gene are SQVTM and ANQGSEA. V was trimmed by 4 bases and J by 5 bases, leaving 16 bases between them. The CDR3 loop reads CSVVSGPPKDTQYF. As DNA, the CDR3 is TGCAGCGTTGTTTCTGGTCCGCCCAAAGATACGCAGTATTTT.

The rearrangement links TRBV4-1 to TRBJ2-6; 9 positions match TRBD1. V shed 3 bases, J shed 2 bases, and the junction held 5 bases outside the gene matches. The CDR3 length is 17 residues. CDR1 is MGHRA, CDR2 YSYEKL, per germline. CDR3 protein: CASSQHTGGTGANVLTF. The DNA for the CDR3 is TGCGCCAGCAGCCAGCACACAGGGGGCACTGGGGCCAACGTCCTGACTTTC.